The 16 T cell receptor beta chains reported below all come from one sample, sequenced in a study of blood T cell repertoires in COVID-19. Data came from immunoSEQ multiplex PCR; TCRdb stores just in-frame clones and leaves some out. The table has 35,000 to 50,000 clones, roughly 73% seen once; the top ten hold around 59%. What was sequenced was peripheral blood. The origin of the receptors is a man older than 75 with acute or convalescent COVID-19.

J is TRBJ2-4 and V is TRBV15; D may be TRBD2 (6 bases). Germline V gene sequence: CDR1 LNHNV, CDR2 YYDKDF (reference sequence). Trimming took 4 bases from V and 4 from J, leaving 17 bases between them. This CDR3 is 16 amino acids long. This CDR3 reads CATSTRTGLSKNIQYF. CDR3 bases: TGTGCCACCAGCACAAGGACGGGACTTTCGAAAAACATTCAGTACTTC.

V gene TRBV19 combines with J gene TRBJ1-5; D uncertain. CDR3 length: 15 amino acids. V was pared by 6 bases and J by 4 bases, with 16 bases between. Germline V CDR1 and CDR2: LNHDA, SQIVND (reference sequence). CDR3 bases: TGTGCCAGTAGCCGTGGACTGTTAGCAAATCAGCCCCAGCATTTT. This sequence encodes CASSRGLLANQPQHF. Supplemented by reference TRBV19 and TRBJ1-5, the full variable domain reads DGGITQSPKYLFRKEGQNVTLSCEQNLNHDAMYWYRQDPGQGLRLIYYSQIVNDFQKGDIAEGYSVSREKKESFPLTVTSAQKNPTAFYLCASSRGLLANQPQHFGDGTRLSIL.

J is TRBJ2-1 and V is TRBV27; 7 bases line up with TRBD2. The germline V gene encodes CDR1 MNHEY and CDR2 SMNVEV (reference sequence). J was trimmed by 0 bases and V by 2 bases; bases with no gene match: 10. This CDR3 contains 18 residues. CDR3 nucleotides: TGTGCCAGCAGTTTACTTGCGGGCGGGAGCCTCTCCTACAATGAGCAGTTCTTC. It is translated as CASSLLAGGSLSYNEQFF.

A remark on this clone: The final CDR3 position lacks the conserved phenylalanine or tryptophan, pointing to a likely read error. Because the CDR3's place on the DNA is in doubt, the DNA is left out and the CDR3 is given as listed by TCRdb. This chain uses TRBV7-3 with TRBJ1-1. Germline V gene sequence: CDR1 SGHTA, CDR2 FQGTGA. The CDR3 is 13 amino acids long, termini counted. CDR3 loop: CASSPPPRATLTI.

This chain connects TRBV24-1 to TRBJ2-5; TRBD1 matches at 10 bases. From germline, CDR1 is KGHDR and CDR2 SFDVKD. The CDR3 contains 16 residues. The V segment lost 2 bases and the J segment 2 bases; nucleotides outside the gene matches: 4. The CDR3, as DNA: TGTGCCACCAGTGATTCCGACAGGGGGCCTCAAGAGACCCAGTACTTC. It codes for CATSDSDRGPQETQYF.

CDR3 in amino acids: CASSRLKLAAEQFF. CDR3 DNA: TGTGCCAGCAGCCGACTCAAACTAGCAGCTGAGCAGTTCTTC. The genes are TRBV6-5 and TRBJ2-1; a weak D match, TRBD2 (6 bases). V lost 6 bases to trimming and J lost 9 bases, with 18 bases between them. Germline V gives CDR1 MNHEY, CDR2 SVGAGI. The CDR3 consists of 14 residues.

This chain uses TRBV18 with TRBJ2-1; a possible D gene is TRBD2 (5 bases). V gave up 1 base and J gave up 0 bases, with 10 bases separating them. This CDR3 spans 16 amino acids. The germline CDR1 and CDR2 sequences are KGHSH and LQKENI. CDR3 sequence reads: CASSPLAGSSYNEQFF. Here the CDR3 DNA reads TGTGCCAGCTCACCACTTGCGGGTAGCTCCTACAATGAGCAGTTCTTC.

The rearrangement joins TRBV7-9 to TRBJ2-5; TRBD2 agrees at 7 bases. With V trimmed by 4 bases and J by 4 bases, 9 bases remained unmatched. Germline V CDR1 and CDR2: SEHNR, FQNEAQ (reference sequence). The CDR3 is made up of 15 amino acids. This CDR3 reads CASSSIGLVRETQYF. In DNA form, the CDR3 reads TGTGCCAGCAGCTCGATAGGACTAGTTCGAGAGACCCAGTACTTC.

The chain carries TRBV5-1 and TRBJ1-2; D gene ambiguous. The CDR3 contains 11 residues. Germline V gene lookup returns CDR1 SGHRS and CDR2 YFSETQ. V was clipped by 0 bases and J by 10 bases, with 7 bases between them. The CDR3 loop is CASSLGRDYTF. CDR3 nucleotide sequence: TGCGCCAGCAGCTTGGGGAGGGACTACACCTTC. The complete variable domain, with remaining parts taken from reference TRBV5-1 and TRBJ1-2, reads KAGVTQTPRYLIKTRGQQVTLSCSPISGHRSVSWYQQTPGQGLQFLFEYFSETQRNKGNFPGRFSGRQFSNSRSEMNVSTLELGDSALYLCASSLGRDYTFGSGTRLTVV.

The CDR3 DNA sequence: TGTGCCATCAGTGCTCTAGCGGGGGCCACAGATACGCAGTATTTT. It yields the protein CAISALAGATDTQYF. The chain carries TRBV10-3 and TRBJ2-3; 10 nucleotides match TRBD2. V shed 4 bases, J shed 2 bases, and the junction held 3 bases outside the gene matches. Germline values: CDR1 ENHRY, CDR2 SYGVKD. The CDR3 is made up of 15 amino acids.

This chain uses TRBV18 with TRBJ2-1, with TRBD1 matching over 7 bases. Germline CDR1 reads KGHSH; CDR2 reads LQKENI. CDR3 size: 14 residues. V gave up 1 base and J gave up 8 bases; unmatched junction bases: 5. CDR3 in DNA: TGTGCCAGCTCACCACAGCAGGGGGTAGATGAGCAGTTCTTC. Amino acid sequence: CASSPQQGVDEQFF. The variable domain in full, with the rest retrieved from reference TRBV18 and TRBJ2-1, is NAGVMQNPRHLVRRRGQEARLRCSPMKGHSHVYWYRQLPEEGLKFMVYLQKENIIDESGMPKERFSAEFPKEGPSILRIQQVVRGDSAAYFCASSPQQGVDEQFFGPGTRLTVL.

This chain joins TRBV18 and TRBJ2-7; 8 positions agree with TRBD1. The length of the CDR3 is 15 residues. Germline CDR1 and CDR2: KGHSH and LQKENI. The J segment lost 0 bases and the V segment lost 4 bases, leaving 5 bases of the junction unmatched. CDR3 sequence (DNA): TGTGCCAGCTCACAAGACAGGGGCCACTCCTACGAGCAGTACTTC. Encoded protein: CASSQDRGHSYEQYF.

This chain links TRBV28 with TRBJ2-7; 7 bases are shared with TRBD2. The CDR3 is 14 amino acids. Germline values: CDR1 MDHEN, CDR2 SYDVKM. V lost 2 bases to trimming and J lost 5 bases; unmatched junction nucleotides: 6. The CDR3 bases are TGTGCCAGCAGTTTAGGGGGGAGGGCTCACGAGCAGTACTTC. Its translation: CASSLGGRAHEQYF.

The rearrangement links TRBV11-2 to TRBJ2-3; 10 nucleotides match TRBD2. V dropped 4 bases and J dropped 3; count of bases not matched to a gene: 10. Germline CDR1 is SGHAT and CDR2 is FQNNGV. CDR3 length: 17 residues. CDR3 DNA: TGTGCCAGCAGCTACCGAGCCGGGACTAGCGCGACAGATACGCAGTATTTT. It translates to CASSYRAGTSATDTQYF.

This sequence joins TRBV20-1 and TRBJ1-2; unclear D gene. The CDR3 loop spans 11 amino acids. Germline assignment: CDR1 DFQATT and CDR2 SNEGSKA (reference sequence). V shed 3 bases and J shed 5 bases, with 7 bases lying between them. The CDR3 nucleotides read TGCAGTGCTAGCCTACAGTATGGCTACACCTTC. It specifies CSASLQYGYTF.

This chain connects TRBV5-1 to TRBJ1-1, with 9 bases fitting TRBD1. In germline, CDR1 is SGHRS, CDR2 YFSETQ. The V segment lost 1 base and the J segment 5 bases; nucleotides outside the gene matches: 9. This CDR3 region has 16 residues. CDR3 in amino acids: CASSLPTGTGTTEAFF. The CDR3 bases are TGCGCCAGCAGCTTGCCCACCGGGACAGGGACGACTGAAGCTTTCTTT.